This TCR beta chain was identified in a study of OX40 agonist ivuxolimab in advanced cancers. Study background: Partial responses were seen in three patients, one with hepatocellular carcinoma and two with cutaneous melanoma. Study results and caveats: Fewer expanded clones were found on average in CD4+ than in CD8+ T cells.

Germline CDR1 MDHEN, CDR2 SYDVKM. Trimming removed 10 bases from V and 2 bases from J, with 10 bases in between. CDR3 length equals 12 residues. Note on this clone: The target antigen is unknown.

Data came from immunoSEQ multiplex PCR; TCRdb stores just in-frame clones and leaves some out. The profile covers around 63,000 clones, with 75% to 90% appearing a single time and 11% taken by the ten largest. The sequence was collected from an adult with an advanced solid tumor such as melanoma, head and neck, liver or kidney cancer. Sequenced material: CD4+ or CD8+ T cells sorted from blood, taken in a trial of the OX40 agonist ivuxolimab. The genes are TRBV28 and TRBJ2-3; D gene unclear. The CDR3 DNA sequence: TGTGCCACTTGGAAACCCACAGATACGCAGTATTTT. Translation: CATWKPTDTQYF.